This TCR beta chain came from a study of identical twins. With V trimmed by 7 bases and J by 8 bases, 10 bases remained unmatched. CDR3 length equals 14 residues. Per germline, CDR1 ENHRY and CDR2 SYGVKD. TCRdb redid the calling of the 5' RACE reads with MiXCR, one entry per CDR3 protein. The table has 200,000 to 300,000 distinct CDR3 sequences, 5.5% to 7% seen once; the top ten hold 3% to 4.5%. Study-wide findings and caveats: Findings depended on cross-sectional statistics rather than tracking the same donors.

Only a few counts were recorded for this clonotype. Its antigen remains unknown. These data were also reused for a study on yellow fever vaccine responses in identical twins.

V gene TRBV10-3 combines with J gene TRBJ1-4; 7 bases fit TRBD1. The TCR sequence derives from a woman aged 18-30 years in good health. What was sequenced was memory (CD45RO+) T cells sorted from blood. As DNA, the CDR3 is TGTGCCATCATTTTCGACAGGGTGGGGGAAAAACTGTTTTTT. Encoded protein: CAIIFDRVGEKLFF.